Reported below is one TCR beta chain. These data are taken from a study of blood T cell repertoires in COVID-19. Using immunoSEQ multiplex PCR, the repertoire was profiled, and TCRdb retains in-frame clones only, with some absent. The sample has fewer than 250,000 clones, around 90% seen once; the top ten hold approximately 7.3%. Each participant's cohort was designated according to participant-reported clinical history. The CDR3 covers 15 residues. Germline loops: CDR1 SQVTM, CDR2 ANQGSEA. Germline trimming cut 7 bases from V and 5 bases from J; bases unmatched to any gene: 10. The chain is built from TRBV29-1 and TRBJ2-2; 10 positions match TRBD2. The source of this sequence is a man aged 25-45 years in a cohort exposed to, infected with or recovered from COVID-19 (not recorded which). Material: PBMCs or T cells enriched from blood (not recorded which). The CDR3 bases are TGCAGCGCCAGAGGGTCGGGACTAGCGACCGGGGAGCTGTTTTTT. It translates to CSARGSGLATGELFF.